These 2 T cell receptor beta chains were sequenced from one sample in a study of T cell clones after liver transplantation. Sequencing was performed with immunoSEQ multiplex PCR; in TCRdb, only in-frame clones are kept and a portion is missing. The data hold about 70,000 clones, with 75% to 90% observed a single time. The sample consisted of CD4+ T cells from blood, taken 12 months after liver transplant. Receptor source: a human patient who received a liver transplant. Some T cells may have come from the graft donor.

V and J are TRBV7-3 and TRBJ2-7; 9 nucleotides match TRBD2. This CDR3 is 14 amino acids long. The ends lost 5 bases at V and 4 bases at J; junction bases unmatched: 6. Germline V gives CDR1 SGHTA, CDR2 FQGTGA. The CDR3 DNA is TGTGCCAGCAGCCCAGCGGGAGGCCGTTACGAGCAGTACTTC. Its protein product is CASSPAGGRYEQYF.

This clone came up a few times. This chain links TRBV15 with TRBJ2-5; weak D call: TRBD2 (6 bases). V lost 3 bases to trimming and J lost 13 bases, with 18 bases between them. This CDR3 is built from 13 residues. Germline CDR1 LNHNV, CDR2 YYDKDF (reference sequence). CDR3 residues: CATSSGTPIFMYF. DNA of the CDR3: TGTGCCACCAGCAGCGGGACTCCGATATTCATGTACTTC.